This T cell receptor (beta chain) was retrieved from a study of cytomegalovirus exposure and HLA in healthy donors. Study findings and constraints: A later analysis reported that several of the most significant clusters appeared to be linked to common viral pathogens, among them Epstein-Barr virus. When analyzed later, a missense DCLRE1C variant was found to be linked to TCR beta V- and J-gene trimming. The Asian-associated ancestry cluster reportedly had fewer N-insertions than the approximately 610-donor mean in a later analysis.

The PCR ran on 60 Vbeta and 13 Jbeta primers. Produced via immunoSEQ multiplex PCR; TCRdb's table is partial and in-frame only. The sample consists of 89,000 or so clones, roughly four fifths of them appearing once. As concerns this clone: Its antigen is undetermined.

The CDR3 runs to 15 residues. Losses at the gene ends were 3 bases for V and 2 bases for J; bases not matched to a gene: 7. CDR1 and CDR2 from the germline V gene are MNHEY and SVGAGI. The rearrangement joins TRBV6-5 to TRBJ2-7; 7 bases line up with TRBD2. The sequence came from a woman aged 18-29 years in good health and CMV-seropositive. The sequenced sample consisted of PBMCs. This CDR3 is CASSYGAGVTYEQYF. CDR3 bases: TGTGCCAGCAGTTATGGCGCGGGAGTAACCTACGAGCAGTACTTC.